Below are 29 T cell receptor beta chains sequenced from a single sample in a study of post-analysis software for immune sequencing data. The TCR beta cDNA libraries carried unique molecular identifiers. From the PCR reads, TCRdb called clonotypes with MiXCR, one entry per CDR3 protein. The sample carries hundreds of thousands of distinct CDR3 sequences, around 64% recorded once. Study-wide findings and caveats: Comparison of patients with controls showed five TRBV segments more frequent in patients, TRBV5-6, TRBV5-1 and TRBV20-1 among them.

These receptors lack a known antigen. The sample comprised blood. These receptors all stem from a girl between 2 and 10 years old with multiple sclerosis.

Here the CDR3 DNA reads TGTGCCAGCGGGGCCCGCGGTCAGTACTTC. It codes for CASGARGQYF. This chain uses TRBV12-3 or TRBV12-4 with TRBJ2-4; D may be TRBD1 (5 bases). The CDR3 loop spans 10 amino acids. The V and J ends lost 8 bases and 12 bases respectively, with 11 bases between them.

V is TRBV11-1 and J is TRBJ2-1; no definite D call. The CDR3 length is 14 residues. Trimming took off 5 bases at V and 7 bases at J, with 15 bases between the two ends. CDR1 and CDR2 from the germline V gene are SGHAT and FQDESV (reference sequence). CDR3 coding DNA: TGTGCCAGCAGCCTAACAACGGTGCTTAATGAGCAGTTCTTC. It codes for CASSLTTVLNEQFF.

The V call is TRBV20-1, the J call TRBJ2-7; no firm D call. The V gene's germline CDR1 is DFQATT and CDR2 SNEGSKA (reference sequence). V was cut by 3 bases and J by 1 base, with 10 bases left in between. CDR3 length: 13 amino acids. The CDR3 region has the DNA TGCAGTGCTAGCCCGGGTAATTCCTACGAGCAGTACTTC. Translation: CSASPGNSYEQYF.

The rearrangement uses TRBV7-3 and TRBJ2-1; 7 nucleotides align to TRBD2. J lost 6 bases, V lost 1 base, and 6 bases had no gene match. This CDR3 is 15 amino acids long. Germline V gene data show CDR1 as SGHTA and CDR2 as FQGTGA. The CDR3 region has the DNA TGTGCCAGCAGCTTAATGGCTAGCGGCGCCAATGAGCAGTTCTTC. It codes for CASSLMASGANEQFF.

The chain combines TRBV20-1 with TRBJ1-2; no definite D call. Germline V gene lookup returns CDR1 DFQATT and CDR2 SNEGSKA (reference sequence). V gave up 3 bases and J gave up 0 bases, with 8 bases separating them. This CDR3 has 13 amino acids. The CDR3 nucleotides are TGCAGTGCTAGGCATGGAGCTAACTATGGCTACACCTTC. This translates into CSARHGANYGYTF.

The gene calls are TRBV12-3 or TRBV12-4 and TRBJ2-5; D is possibly TRBD1 (5 bases). The germline V and J ends were trimmed by 2 bases and 1 base, with 14 bases remaining between them. This CDR3 region has 16 residues. CDR3 protein: CASSLWGGRIQETQYF. In DNA form, the CDR3 reads TGTGCCAGCAGTTTATGGGGCGGACGGATCCAAGAGACCCAGTACTTC.

The chain carries TRBV25-1 and TRBJ1-2; D unclear. Germline CDR1 reads MGHDK; CDR2 reads SYGVNS. This CDR3 has 14 amino acids. Trimming pared 1 base from V and 1 base from J, leaving 7 bases between. CDR3 amino acids: CASSELTNNYGYTF. The CDR3 DNA sequence: TGTGCCAGCAGTGAATTGACAAATAACTATGGCTACACCTTC.

The chain couples TRBV16 to TRBJ2-7; either TRBD1 or TRBD2 may fit D (5 bases each). V was pared by 5 bases and J by 6 bases, with 17 bases between. CDR3 length: 14 residues. CDR1 KGHSY and CDR2 FQNENV come from the germline V gene. CDR3 loop: CASSRKGTVLEQYF. CDR3 in DNA: TGTGCCAGCAGCAGAAAGGGGACCGTTCTCGAGCAGTACTTC.

This clonotype was seen a few times. V is TRBV29-1 and J is TRBJ2-5; either TRBD1 or TRBD2 may supply D (5 bases each). There are 14 residues in the CDR3. Per germline, CDR1 SQVTM and CDR2 ANQGSEA. Trimming stripped 3 bases from V and 8 bases from J, with 19 bases between. CDR3 nucleotides: TGCAGCGTTGATACGGCAGGGACGGGCGGAACCCAGTACTTC. Amino acids: CSVDTAGTGGTQYF. Using reference TRBV29-1 and TRBJ2-5 for the parts outside the CDR3, the full variable domain is SAVISQKPSRDICQRGTSLTIQCQVDSQVTMMFWYRQQPGQSLTLIATANQGSEATYESGFVIDKFPISRPNLTFSTLTVSNMSPEDSSIYLCSVDTAGTGGTQYFGPGTRLLVL.

V and J are TRBV7-3 and TRBJ2-1; 7 bases are shared with TRBD2. With V trimmed by 5 bases and J by 5 bases, 12 bases remained unmatched. Per germline, CDR1 SGHTA and CDR2 FQGTGA. The length of the CDR3 is 16 residues. The CDR3 region is CASSPTGGRAHNEQFF. CDR3 DNA: TGTGCCAGCAGCCCCACCGGGGGGAGGGCCCACAATGAGCAGTTCTTC.

The chain couples TRBV12-3 or TRBV12-4 to TRBJ2-6, with TRBD1 matching over 8 bases. V lost 3 bases to trimming and J lost 1 base; unmatched junction nucleotides: 8. This CDR3 spans 18 amino acids. CDR3 region: CASSFRGPGRSGANVLTF. The CDR3 bases are TGTGCCAGCAGTTTCAGGGGGCCAGGGAGGTCTGGGGCCAACGTCCTGACTTTC.

The V call is TRBV12-3 or TRBV12-4, the J call TRBJ2-5; 12 nucleotides align to TRBD2. This CDR3 has 17 amino acids. The trim removed 0 bases at V and 11 bases at J, leaving 13 bases unmatched. Here the CDR3 reads CASSLARLAGVVNEQYF. The CDR3 nucleotides are TGTGCCAGCAGTTTAGCGAGACTAGCGGGAGTTGTCAATGAGCAGTACTTC.

The J gene is TRBJ2-7, the V gene TRBV18; TRBD2 might be the D (6 bases). The CDR3 sequence is 16 residues long. Trimming stripped 0 bases from V and 5 bases from J, with 17 bases between. The V gene's germline CDR1 is KGHSH and CDR2 LQKENI. The CDR3 reads CASSPPGWDSQNEQYF. CDR3 DNA sequence: TGTGCCAGCTCACCACCGGGCTGGGACTCCCAGAACGAGCAGTACTTC.

This clonotype was counted many times. The chain is built from TRBV18 and TRBJ2-7; no reliable D call. With 2 bases removed from V and 2 bases from J, the gap between germline ends came to 7 bases. Germline V gene lookup returns CDR1 KGHSH and CDR2 LQKENI. This CDR3 has 13 residues. CDR3 sequence reads: CASSPWVAYEQYF. CDR3 sequence (DNA): TGTGCCAGCTCACCATGGGTCGCCTACGAGCAGTACTTC.

This clonotype is a singleton in its sample. CDR3 in DNA: TGCAGTGCTACCGGGACTAGCGGAGTCCAAGAGACCCAGTACTTC. It translates to CSATGTSGVQETQYF. V usage is TRBV20-1 and J usage is TRBJ2-5; 11 positions agree with TRBD2. J gave up 1 base and V 4 bases, and 5 bases lay outside the gene matches. The CDR3 has 15 amino acids. Germline lookup yields CDR1 DFQATT and CDR2 SNEGSKA (reference sequence).

The chain carries TRBV6-1 and TRBJ2-4, with TRBD1 identical over 10 bases. Per germline, CDR1 MNHNS and CDR2 SASEGT. With 3 bases clipped from V and 9 bases from J, the junction kept 2 bases outside the gene matches. The CDR3 loop spans 13 amino acids. The DNA of the CDR3 is TGTGCCAGCAGTGATTGGACAGGGGGCATTCAGTACTTC. It specifies CASSDWTGGIQYF.

The genes are TRBV9 and TRBJ2-1; D is perhaps TRBD2 (6 bases). Trimming took 2 bases from V and 12 from J, leaving 21 bases between them. Germline V lookup: CDR1 SGDLS, CDR2 YYNGEE. The CDR3 loop spans 15 amino acids. The CDR3 bases are TGTGCCAGCAGCGTCGCCGGGACTCCAAACGGTGTGCAGTTCTTC. Its protein is CASSVAGTPNGVQFF.

The chain couples TRBV9 to TRBJ1-2, with no clear D. In germline, CDR1 is SGDLS, CDR2 YYNGEE. Trimming cost V 0 bases and J 6 bases, with 18 bases left between them. The CDR3 has 16 amino acids. The CDR3 coding sequence is TGTGCCAGCAGCGTAGGAGGCCGGCTCTCGGAGGATGGCTACACCTTC. This sequence encodes CASSVGGRLSEDGYTF.

This clonotype was found a few times. V and J are TRBV5-1 and TRBJ2-1; D gene unclear. Deletions cut 0 bases from V and 3 bases from J, with 10 bases between. The CDR3 length is 15 residues. Germline values: CDR1 SGHRS, CDR2 YFSETQ. The CDR3 loop reads CASSLEAGHYNEQFF. In nucleotides, the CDR3 is TGCGCCAGCAGCTTGGAGGCAGGTCACTACAATGAGCAGTTCTTC.

This clonotype has a handful of counts. This sequence joins TRBV5-1 and TRBJ2-3, with TRBD2 identical over 10 bases. V was clipped by 0 bases and J by 6 bases; unmatched bases: 10. Looked up from germline, CDR1 is SGHRS and CDR2 is YFSETQ. CDR3 length: 17 residues. CDR3 in DNA: TGCGCCAGCAGCTTGGCAGGCGGAGCGGGAGGGACGGATACGCAGTATTTT. It yields the protein CASSLAGGAGGTDTQYF.

The V and J genes are TRBV29-1 and TRBJ1-1, with D maybe TRBD1 (5 bases). The CDR3 loop spans 13 amino acids. Germline values: CDR1 SQVTM, CDR2 ANQGSEA. V was trimmed by 3 bases and J by 0 bases, leaving 8 bases between them. CDR3 region: CSVDNRLNTEAFF. The DNA of the CDR3 is TGCAGCGTTGATAACAGGTTGAACACTGAAGCTTTCTTT.

V and J are TRBV7-9 and TRBJ2-1, with D possibly being TRBD1 (6 bases). V dropped 4 bases and J dropped 12 bases, with 10 bases sitting between them. This CDR3 is 11 amino acids long. CDR1 is SEHNR and CDR2 is FQNEAQ in the germline V gene (reference sequence). In DNA, the CDR3 is TGTGCCAGCAGCTCAGGGGATCGGCAGTTCTTC. Amino acids: CASSSGDRQFF.

This clonotype showed up just a few times. The chain links TRBV20-1 to TRBJ1-4; TRBD1 agrees at 8 bases. CDR3 size: 18 residues. V gave up 5 bases and J gave up 4 bases; unmatched junction bases: 18. From germline, CDR1 is DFQATT and CDR2 SNEGSKA (reference sequence). The CDR3 DNA sequence: TGCAGTGCTCGCAGAGTGGGGACAGGCCTACTGAATAATGAAAAACTGTTTTTT. Protein product: CSARRVGTGLLNNEKLFF.

Here the CDR3 reads CSVVPNTEAFF. The CDR3 DNA reads as TGCAGCGTTGTACCGAACACTGAAGCTTTCTTT. This rearrangement joins TRBV29-1 to TRBJ1-1; D remains unclear. The CDR3 runs to 11 residues. Germline CDR1 SQVTM, CDR2 ANQGSEA. The germline V and J ends were trimmed by 4 bases and 1 base, with 4 bases remaining between them.

The J gene is TRBJ2-7, the V gene TRBV20-1; 9 bases map to TRBD2. The germline V gene encodes CDR1 DFQATT and CDR2 SNEGSKA (reference sequence). Trimming removed 1 base from V and 4 bases from J; junction bases left unmatched: 5. The CDR3 runs to 14 residues. CDR3 coding DNA: TGCAGTGCTAGAGGACTAGCGGTCCAGTACGAGCAGTACTTC. Translated: CSARGLAVQYEQYF.

J is TRBJ2-7 and V is TRBV6-1; 8 positions agree with TRBD2. Germline V gives CDR1 MNHNS, CDR2 SASEGT. This CDR3 contains 15 residues. Trimming took 2 bases from V and 3 from J; bases not matched to a gene: 6. For the CDR3, the DNA is TGTGCCAGCAGTGAACTCGGGGGGGCCGTCTACGAGCAGTACTTC. Protein: CASSELGGAVYEQYF.

The genes are TRBV12-3 or TRBV12-4 and TRBJ2-1; D not certain. V shed 7 bases and J shed 13 bases, with 5 bases lying between them. The CDR3 contains 8 residues. CDR3 region: CASTPQFF. CDR3 nucleotides: TGTGCCAGCACCCCTCAGTTCTTC.

The chain recombines TRBV6-5 with TRBJ2-1; TRBD1 might be the D (5 bases). From germline, CDR1 is MNHEY and CDR2 SVGAGI. The CDR3 covers 17 residues. The V gene lost 6 bases and the J gene lost 1 base, with 19 bases spanning the gap. CDR3: CASSHSSGSWSYNEQFF. The CDR3 DNA reads as TGTGCCAGCAGCCACTCCTCAGGGTCCTGGTCCTACAATGAGCAGTTCTTC.

The J gene is TRBJ1-1, the V gene TRBV29-1; 11 bases line up with TRBD1. This CDR3 has 13 amino acids. CDR1 and CDR2 from the germline V gene are SQVTM and ANQGSEA. Losses at the gene ends were 6 bases for V and 8 bases for J; bases not matched to a gene: 8. DNA of the CDR3: TGCAGCGTCAGGTGGACAGGGGGCAGAGAAGCTTTCTTT. It encodes CSVRWTGGREAFF.